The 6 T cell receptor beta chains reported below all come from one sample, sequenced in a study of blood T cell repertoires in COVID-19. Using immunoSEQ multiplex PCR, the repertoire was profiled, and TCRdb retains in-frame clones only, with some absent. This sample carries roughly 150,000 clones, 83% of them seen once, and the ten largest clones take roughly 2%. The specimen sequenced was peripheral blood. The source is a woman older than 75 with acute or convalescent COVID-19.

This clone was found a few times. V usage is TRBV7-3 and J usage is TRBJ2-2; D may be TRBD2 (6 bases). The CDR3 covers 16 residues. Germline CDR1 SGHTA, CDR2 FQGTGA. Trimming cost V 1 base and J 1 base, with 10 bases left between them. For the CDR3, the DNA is TGTGCCAGCAGCTTAAACGGGGGTAGGAACACCGGGGAGCTGTTTTTT. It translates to CASSLNGGRNTGELFF.

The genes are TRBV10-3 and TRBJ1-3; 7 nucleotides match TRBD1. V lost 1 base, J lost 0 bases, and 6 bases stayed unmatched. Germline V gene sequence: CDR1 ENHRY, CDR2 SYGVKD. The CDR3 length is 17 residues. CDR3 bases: TGTGCCATCAGTGAGTGGGACAGTTCCAGCTCTGGAAACACCATATATTTT. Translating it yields CAISEWDSSSSGNTIYF.

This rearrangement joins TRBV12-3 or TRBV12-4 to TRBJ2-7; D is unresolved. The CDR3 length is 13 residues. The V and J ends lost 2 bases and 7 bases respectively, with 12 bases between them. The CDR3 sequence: CASSLLYFGEQYF. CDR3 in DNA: TGTGCCAGCAGTTTATTGTATTTCGGGGAGCAGTACTTC.

CDR3 region: CASSPTLAGGSWDEQFF. The CDR3 DNA reads as TGTGCCAGCAGCCCCACTTTAGCGGGAGGGAGTTGGGATGAGCAGTTCTTC. The J gene is TRBJ2-1, the V gene TRBV4-2; 11 nucleotides line up with TRBD2. The V gene's germline CDR1 is LGHNA and CDR2 YNFKEQ. J lost 8 bases, V lost 4 bases, and 13 bases had no gene match. The CDR3 is made up of 17 amino acids.

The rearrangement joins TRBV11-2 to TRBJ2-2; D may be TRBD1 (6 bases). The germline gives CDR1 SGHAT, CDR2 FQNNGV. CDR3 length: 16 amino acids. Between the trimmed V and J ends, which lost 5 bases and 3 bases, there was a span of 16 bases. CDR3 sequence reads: CASSPAWAGDTGELFF. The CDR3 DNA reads TGTGCCAGCAGCCCAGCGTGGGCAGGGGACACCGGGGAGCTGTTTTTT.

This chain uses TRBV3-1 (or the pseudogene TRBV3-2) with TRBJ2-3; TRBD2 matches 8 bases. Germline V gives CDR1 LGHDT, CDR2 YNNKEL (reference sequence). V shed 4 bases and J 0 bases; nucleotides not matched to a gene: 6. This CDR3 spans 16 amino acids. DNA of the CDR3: TGTGCCAGCAGCCGTTGGCGGGGGGTCAGCACAGATACGCAGTATTTT. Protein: CASSRWRGVSTDTQYF.